These 8 T cell receptor beta chains originate from one sample sequenced in a study of PD-1 blockade in classical Hodgkin lymphoma. The patients all showed relapse after autologous stem cell transplantation, while their brentuximab vedotin exposure varied. The data were produced by immunoSEQ multiplex PCR, yet TCRdb's version contains in-frame clones alone and is incomplete. The sample lists roughly 16,000 clones, about four fifths seen once, with 25% to 35% in the top ten. This sample comprised peripheral blood mononuclear cells (PBMCs), obtained before the second cycle of nivolumab. The receptors were sampled from a human donor with classical Hodgkin lymphoma.

This clone was observed a handful of times. The chain recombines TRBV11-2 with TRBJ2-3, with D hard to call. The CDR3 sequence is 14 residues long. The germline V gene has CDR1 SGHAT and CDR2 FQNNGV. Deletions cut 0 bases from V and 2 bases from J, with 6 bases between. The DNA for the CDR3 is TGTGCCAGCAGCTTAGATCAGATCACAGATACGCAGTATTTT. Amino acid sequence: CASSLDQITDTQYF. The entire variable domain, with the rest obtained from reference TRBV11-2 and TRBJ2-3, is as follows: EAGVAQSPRYKIIEKRQSVAFWCNPISGHATLYWYQQILGQGPKLLIQFQNNGVVDDSQLPKDRFSAERLKGVDSTLKIQPAKLEDSAVYLCASSLDQITDTQYFGPGTRLTVL.

The rearrangement uses TRBV7-3 and TRBJ2-3; TRBD2 might be the D (6 bases). In germline, CDR1 is SGHTA, CDR2 FQGTGA. V lost 2 bases, J lost 4 bases, and 10 bases lay in between. This CDR3 spans 14 amino acids. This CDR3 reads CASSLGGIADTQYF. Here the CDR3 DNA reads TGTGCCAGCAGCTTAGGGGGGATCGCAGATACGCAGTATTTT.

The rearrangement joins TRBV6-5 to TRBJ2-1; 10 nucleotides agree with TRBD2. Germline V gene data show CDR1 as MNHEY and CDR2 as SVGAGI. With V trimmed by 6 bases and J by 8 bases, 7 bases remained unmatched. The CDR3 consists of 14 residues. The CDR3 bases are TGTGCCAGCAGCCAAGCGGGGGGGGCCGATGAGCAGTTCTTC. Translating it yields CASSQAGGADEQFF.

The chain employs TRBV29-1 and TRBJ2-5, with D unresolved. The V gene's germline CDR1 is SQVTM and CDR2 ANQGSEA. CDR3 size: 13 residues. Trimming stripped 4 bases from V and 0 bases from J, with 9 bases between. CDR3 bases: TGCAGCGTTGCTCAGGAGTACCAAGAGACCCAGTACTTC. This translates into CSVAQEYQETQYF.

V and J are TRBV5-4 and TRBJ2-7; TRBD1 is a possible D gene (6 bases). Trimming left V 4 bases short and J 2 bases short, with 10 bases between. Germline values: CDR1 SGHNT, CDR2 YYREEE (reference sequence). The CDR3 has 13 residues. As DNA, the CDR3 is TGTGCCAGCAGCCGGGACACAACCTACGAGCAGTACTTC. It is translated as CASSRDTTYEQYF.

V and J are TRBV7-9 and TRBJ2-7; TRBD1 might be the D (8 bases). This CDR3 has 16 residues. V dropped 4 bases and J dropped 3 bases, with 19 bases sitting between them. Looked up from germline, CDR1 is SEHNR and CDR2 is FQNEAQ (reference sequence). CDR3 sequence reads: CASSSRTGRGYYEQYF. The CDR3 DNA reads as TGTGCCAGCAGCTCGAGGACAGGGAGGGGATACTACGAGCAGTACTTC.

The chain is built from TRBV11-2 and TRBJ2-3; tentatively, D is TRBD2 (6 bases). In germline, CDR1 is SGHAT, CDR2 FQNNGV. There are 13 residues in the CDR3. Trimming removed 2 bases from V and 4 bases from J, with 7 bases in between. The CDR3 DNA sequence: TGTGCCAGCAGCTTACCGGGGGCAGATACGCAGTATTTT. It is translated as CASSLPGADTQYF.

V and J are TRBV11-2 and TRBJ2-3; D might be TRBD2 (7 bases). The CDR3 covers 17 residues. Germline V gives CDR1 SGHAT, CDR2 FQNNGV. Trimming took off 3 bases at V and 8 bases at J, with 24 bases between the two ends. The CDR3 bases are TGTGCCAGCAGCTTTGGGAGGGGGAAAGACAACCGGGTTACGCAGTATTTT. Translating gives CASSFGRGKDNRVTQYF.